This TCR beta chain was captured in a study of T cell responses to AZD1222 COVID-19 vaccine. In regard to this clone: Its antigen is unidentified.

Clones were read by immunoSEQ multiplex PCR, and TCRdb kept only the in-frame ones, dropping some. This table has 130,000 to 150,000 clones, about 90% appearing once. General study results and limits: Baseline seropositives among AZD1222 recipients totaled only five or six. Spike-specific TCR repertoires showed rising breadth and depth after two AZD1222 doses. Repertoires were collected only later (after the peak T cell response had occurred). Clonal diversity may have been underestimated in mostly white British donors.

The material sequenced was peripheral blood, taken on day 0 of MenACWY control vaccination. The TCR sequence derives from an adult in good health.

The CDR3 reads CASSLGTAGNTIYF. As DNA, the CDR3 is TGTGCCAGCAGTTTAGGGACGGCTGGAAACACCATATATTTT. The rearrangement links TRBV27 to TRBJ1-3, with a possible D match to TRBD1 (5 bases). Deletions cut 2 bases from V and 2 bases from J, with 7 bases between. CDR1 is MNHEY and CDR2 is SMNVEV in the germline V gene (reference sequence). This CDR3 has 14 amino acids.